This T cell receptor beta chain was obtained from a study of radiation and T cells in renal cell carcinoma. Across the whole study: Nephrectomy followed 15 Gy stereotactic body radiation by 4 weeks. Study findings and constraints: Top tumor clonotypes rose in blood 2 weeks post-radiation, then contracted.

Time point specified: blood 2 weeks post-SBRT. Described treatment: 15 Gy SBRT to primary tumor, nephrectomy 4 weeks later. Radiation-treated patients gave blood at baseline, week 2 and week 4. The tumor was a clear cell renal cell carcinoma. Assay used: immunoSEQ multiplex PCR; TCRdb lists only in-frame clones, some missing. The sample yields 100,000 to 150,000 clones, about four fifths seen once. Germline CDR1 MGHRA, CDR2 YSYEKL. V was clipped by 3 bases and J by 4 bases; unmatched bases: 8. The CDR3 runs to 17 residues. This clone turned up a few times. What it recognizes is unknown. Material: blood, obtained from a patient whose treatment included radiotherapy and nephrectomy. The V gene is TRBV4-1, the J gene TRBJ2-2, with 10 bases lining up with TRBD2. The clonotype was recovered from a middle-aged man with renal cell carcinoma. CDR3 in DNA: TGCGCCAGCAGCCAGACCGGTCTAGCGGGAGTCACCGGGGAGCTGTTTTTT. It codes for CASSQTGLAGVTGELFF.